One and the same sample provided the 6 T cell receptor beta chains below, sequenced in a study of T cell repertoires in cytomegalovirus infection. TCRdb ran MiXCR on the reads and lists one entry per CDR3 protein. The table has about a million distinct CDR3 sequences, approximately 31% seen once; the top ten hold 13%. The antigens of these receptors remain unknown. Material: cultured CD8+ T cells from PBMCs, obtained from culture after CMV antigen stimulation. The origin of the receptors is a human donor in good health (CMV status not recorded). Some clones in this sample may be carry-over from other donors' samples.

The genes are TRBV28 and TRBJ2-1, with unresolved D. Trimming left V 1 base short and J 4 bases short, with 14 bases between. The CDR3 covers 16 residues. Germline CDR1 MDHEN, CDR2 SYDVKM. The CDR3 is CASSLSPPAAYNEQFF. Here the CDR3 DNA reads TGTGCCAGCAGTTTATCCCCCCCGGCTGCATACAATGAGCAGTTCTTC.

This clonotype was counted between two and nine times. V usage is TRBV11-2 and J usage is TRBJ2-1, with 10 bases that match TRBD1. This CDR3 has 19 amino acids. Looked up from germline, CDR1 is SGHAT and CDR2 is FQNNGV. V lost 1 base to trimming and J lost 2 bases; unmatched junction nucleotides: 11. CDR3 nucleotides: TGTGCCAGCAGCTTAGTCCACCGACGGACAGGGGGTGCCTACAATGAGCAGTTCTTC. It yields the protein CASSLVHRRTGGAYNEQFF.

CDR3 loop: CASRLRRTPSYEQYV. The CDR3 DNA follows: TGTGCCAGCAGGCTTAGGAGGACCCCCTCCTACGAGCAGTACGTC. The chain uses TRBV6-1 and TRBJ2-7; D is possibly TRBD2 (5 bases). Deletions cut 6 bases from V and 0 bases from J, with 15 bases between. The CDR3 sequence is 15 residues long. Germline CDR1 is MNHNS and CDR2 is SASEGT.

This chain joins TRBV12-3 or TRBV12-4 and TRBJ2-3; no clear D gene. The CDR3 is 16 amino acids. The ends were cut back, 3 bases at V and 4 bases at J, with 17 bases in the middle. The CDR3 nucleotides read TGTGCCAGCAGTTTCCAGCCCTTCACGAGTTCAGATACGCAGTATTTT. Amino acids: CASSFQPFTSSDTQYF.

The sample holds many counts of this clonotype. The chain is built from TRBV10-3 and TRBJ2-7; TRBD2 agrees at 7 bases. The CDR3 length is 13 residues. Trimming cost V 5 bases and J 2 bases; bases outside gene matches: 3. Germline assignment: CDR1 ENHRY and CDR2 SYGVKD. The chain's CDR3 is CAISPGGAYEQYF. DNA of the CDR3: TGTGCCATCAGTCCGGGGGGAGCCTACGAGCAGTACTTC.

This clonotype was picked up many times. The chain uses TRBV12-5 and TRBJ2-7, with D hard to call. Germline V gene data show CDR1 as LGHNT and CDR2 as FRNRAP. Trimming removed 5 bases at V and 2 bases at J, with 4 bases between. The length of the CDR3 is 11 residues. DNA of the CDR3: TGTGCTAGTGGTCTGGCCTACGAGCAGTACTTC. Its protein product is CASGLAYEQYF. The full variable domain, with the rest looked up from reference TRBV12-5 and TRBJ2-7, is DARVTQTPRHKVTEMGQEVTMRCQPILGHNTVFWYRQTMMQGLELLAYFRNRAPLDDSGMPKDRFSAEMPDATLATLKIQPSEPRDSAVYFCASGLAYEQYFGPGTRLTVT.